This T cell receptor beta chain was sequenced in a study of human T cells and chemical hapten exposure. Time point denoted: patch test 2, 6 weeks after DPC sensitization. The sample's treatment: therapeutic diphenylcyclopropenone sensitization with weekly scalp DPC. At least ten counts were recorded for this clonotype. Individual cDNA molecules had unique molecular identifiers attached to them by the library. TCRdb re-called the RACE reads through MiXCR, storing one row per CDR3 protein. The sample consists of a few hundred thousand distinct CDR3 sequences, under 6.5% of them appearing once. Trimming pared 2 bases from V and 0 bases from J, leaving 7 bases between. CDR3 length: 14 amino acids. The germline V gene has CDR1 SGHNT and CDR2 YYREEE (reference sequence).

The starting material was whole blood, obtained in connection with sensitization to the hapten diphenylcyclopropenone (DPC). This rearrangement joins TRBV5-4 to TRBJ2-3; D not certain. This receptor was identified in a young woman with alopecia areata. Some clones in this sample may be carry-over from other donors' samples. The DNA of the CDR3 is TGTGCCAGCAGCTTTCCGGGTAGCACAGATACGCAGTATTTT. This gives the protein CASSFPGSTDTQYF.